This note documents a single T cell receptor (beta chain) sequence. Reverse transcription of roughly 0.45 to 1 ug RNA used random hexamers. An immunoSEQ multiplex PCR generated amplified TCR beta CDR3 products spanning 54 Vbeta and 13 Jbeta. Each CDR3 protein gets one entry after TCRdb re-called the immunoSEQ multiplex PCR reads with MiXCR. The table has 45,000 to 60,000 distinct CDR3 sequences, 80% to 95% seen once. Bulk CD8+ and CD4+ cells came from magnetic negative isolation; CD8+ TEMRA by FACS. The data were obtained in a study of CD8 T cells in Susac syndrome. This clonotype originated in a human donor in good health. Sequencing used CD8+ T cells from PBMCs.

CDR3 loop: CASSFSNNEETQYF. The CDR3 DNA sequence: TGTGCCAGCAGCTTTTCTAACAACGAAGAGACCCAGTACTTC. V is TRBV11-2 and J is TRBJ2-5, with unresolved D. The CDR3 runs to 14 residues. Germline V gene lookup returns CDR1 SGHAT and CDR2 FQNNGV. Trimming stripped 3 bases from V and 3 bases from J, with 11 bases between.